The present T cell receptor beta chain was sequenced within a study of cytomegalovirus exposure and HLA in healthy donors. General study points: Most subjects had HLA-A and HLA-B alleles reportedly predicted accurately by TCR beta sequences. Researchers counted 180 or so TCR beta chains as cytomegalovirus-associated. For most TCR beta V segments, an earlier analysis put the productive rate at about 87% or about 30% of the time.

This clone came up once. Its matching antigen is unknown. The CDR3 length is 16 residues. The trim removed 2 bases at V and 5 bases at J, leaving 12 bases unmatched. Germline V gene lookup returns CDR1 SGHNT and CDR2 YYREEE (reference sequence). Primers for the PCR totalled 60 Vbeta and 13 Jbeta. Profiling relied on immunoSEQ multiplex PCR, and the TCRdb table lists in-frame clones only, not all of them. The profile covers around 95,000 clones, with about 83% appearing a single time and approximately 4% taken by the ten largest. Material: PBMCs. The receptor was isolated from a female donor in good health and CMV-seropositive. V usage is TRBV5-4 and J usage is TRBJ2-5; 7 bases align to TRBD2. The DNA of the CDR3 is TGTGCCAGCAGCTTCACGGGACGCCTCGGGGGGGAGACCCAGTACTTC. It specifies CASSFTGRLGGETQYF.